Below are 8 T cell receptor beta chains sequenced from a single sample in a study of cytomegalovirus exposure and HLA in healthy donors. The PCR used 60 Vbeta and 13 Jbeta primers. Measured with immunoSEQ multiplex PCR; TCRdb has only the in-frame clones, and not every one. This repertoire shows about 160,000 clones, roughly four fifths found once; its top ten account for 1.5% to 2%. The sequenced sample was PBMCs. These receptors came from a woman between 18 and 30 years old in good health and CMV-seronegative.

V is TRBV28 and J is TRBJ2-1; the D gene is possibly TRBD1 (5 bases). Trimming removed 6 bases at V and 10 bases at J, with 10 bases between. CDR3 length: 11 amino acids. Germline lookup yields CDR1 MDHEN and CDR2 SYDVKM. As DNA, the CDR3 is TGTGCCAGCAGGGCCAGGACAGAGCAGTTCTTC. Translation gives CASRARTEQFF.

J is TRBJ1-2 and V is TRBV27, with D perhaps matching TRBD1 (5 bases). The CDR3 is 15 amino acids. V was clipped by 0 bases and J by 2 bases, with 10 bases between them. CDR1 is MNHEY and CDR2 is SMNVEV in the germline V gene (reference sequence). The CDR3, as DNA: TGTGCCAGCAGTTTATCCGTGACAGACAACTATGGCTACACCTTC. Translation gives CASSLSVTDNYGYTF.

V usage is TRBV6-1 and J usage is TRBJ2-7; a weak D match, TRBD2 (5 bases). This CDR3 region has 14 residues. Germline V gene data show CDR1 as MNHNS and CDR2 as SASEGT. V was pared by 4 bases and J by 0 bases, with 10 bases between. This chain's CDR3 is CASSVSVSSYEQYF. DNA of the CDR3: TGTGCCAGCAGTGTTAGCGTTAGCTCCTACGAGCAGTACTTC.

The rearrangement joins TRBV27 to TRBJ2-7; no clear D gene. CDR3 length: 15 residues. V gave up 6 bases and J gave up 3 bases, with 18 bases separating them. In germline, CDR1 is MNHEY, CDR2 SMNVEV (reference sequence). The CDR3 is CASSPFGSPNYEQYF. For the CDR3, the DNA is TGTGCCAGCAGCCCTTTCGGTTCCCCGAACTACGAGCAGTACTTC.

The chain is built from TRBV7-9 and TRBJ2-1, with TRBD2 identical over 8 bases. The CDR3 is 16 residues long. V lost 1 base and J lost 5; bases outside the gene matches: 7. CDR1 is SEHNR and CDR2 is FQNEAQ in the germline V gene (reference sequence). The CDR3 region is CASSLGAGLENNEQFF. CDR3 nucleotides: TGTGCCAGCAGCTTAGGTGCGGGACTAGAGAACAATGAGCAGTTCTTC. Full variable domain (missing parts from reference TRBV7-9 and TRBJ2-1): DTGVSQNPRHKITKRGQNVTFRCDPISEHNRLYWYRQTLGQGPEFLTYFQNEAQLEKSRLLSDRFSAERPKGSFSTLEIQRTEQGDSAMYLCASSLGAGLENNEQFFGPGTRLTVL.

The chain couples TRBV15 to TRBJ2-3; 7 bases agree with TRBD2. V was clipped by 1 base and J by 4 bases; unmatched bases: 14. The length of the CDR3 is 18 residues. The germline gives CDR1 LNHNV, CDR2 YYDKDF (reference sequence). CDR3 sequence reads: CATSRGASGRRGADTQYF. The CDR3 DNA reads TGTGCCACCAGCAGAGGAGCCTCCGGGAGGCGAGGGGCAGATACGCAGTATTTT.

Judged by abundance, this clone is medium-sized. This chain connects TRBV4-1 to TRBJ2-7; D may be TRBD1 (6 bases). The germline V gene encodes CDR1 MGHRA and CDR2 YSYEKL. Trimming took off 2 bases at V and 3 bases at J, with 8 bases between the two ends. This CDR3 is 13 amino acids long. The CDR3, as DNA: TGCGCCAGCAGCCAACAGACAGGCTACGAGCAGTACTTC. This sequence encodes CASSQQTGYEQYF.

The DNA for the CDR3 is TGTGCCAGCAGACAGAACACCGGGGAGCTGTTTTTT. Translating gives CASRQNTGELFF. The chain uses TRBV11-3 and TRBJ2-2, with D unresolved. This CDR3 has 12 residues. Trimming stripped 6 bases from V and 1 base from J, with 3 bases between. Germline V lookup: CDR1 SGHNT, CDR2 YENEEA.